The 21 T cell receptor beta chains below come from one sample, sequenced in a study of identical twins. One entry per CDR3 protein results from TCRdb running MiXCR on the 5' RACE reads. The sample includes 350,000 to 600,000 distinct CDR3 sequences, 12% to 15% seen only once; the top ten take about 0.52%. The sample also formed part of further work on yellow fever vaccine responses in identical twins.

The sample comprised CD4+ T cells sorted from blood. The source is a woman between 18 and 29 years old in good health.

This clonotype was counted between two and nine times. The chain has TRBV7-2 and TRBJ1-1; D is unresolved. The ends were cut back, 1 base at V and 0 bases at J, with 6 bases in the middle. Germline V gene sequence: CDR1 SGHTA, CDR2 FQGNSA. The length of the CDR3 is 14 residues. The CDR3 bases are TGTGCCAGCAGCTTAGTCACAGTGAACACTGAAGCTTTCTTT. It yields the protein CASSLVTVNTEAFF.

This clonotype was seen a few times. The chain joins TRBV5-1 to TRBJ2-1; tentatively, D is TRBD2 (5 bases). Trimming cost V 3 bases and J 8 bases, with 12 bases left between them. Germline CDR1 and CDR2: SGHRS and YFSETQ. This CDR3 comprises 13 residues. The CDR3 DNA follows: TGCGCCAGCAGCTCGTCGGGGTTCTATGAGCAGTTCTTC. Translation: CASSSSGFYEQFF.

V is TRBV7-9 and J is TRBJ2-3; no firm D call. The V end lost 2 bases, the J end lost 2 bases, and 8 bases lay between the germline ends. Germline CDR1 and CDR2: SEHNR and FQNEAQ (reference sequence). The CDR3 is made up of 14 amino acids. The CDR3 sequence is CASSLKQYTDTQYF. The CDR3, as DNA: TGTGCCAGCAGCTTAAAACAGTACACAGATACGCAGTATTTT.

This chain uses TRBV20-1 with TRBJ1-1; TRBD1 matches 7 bases. CDR1 DFQATT and CDR2 SNEGSKA come from the germline V gene (reference sequence). V lost 4 bases and J lost 3; bases outside the gene matches: 5. The CDR3 has 13 residues. DNA of the CDR3: TGCAGTGCTACGTCAGGGGGAGACACTGAAGCTTTCTTT. This codes for CSATSGGDTEAFF.

The J gene is TRBJ2-1, the V gene TRBV11-2; 11 bases agree with TRBD2. The CDR3 contains 16 residues. Germline values: CDR1 SGHAT, CDR2 FQNNGV. After removal of 5 bases from V and 8 bases from J, the junction contained 11 bases not matched to a gene. The CDR3 region is CASSTSRLAGNDEQFF. Here the CDR3 DNA reads TGTGCCAGCAGCACTAGTAGACTAGCGGGGAACGATGAGCAGTTCTTC.

This clonotype was picked up a small number of times. The rearrangement joins TRBV20-1 to TRBJ2-7, with TRBD2 matching 10 bases. This CDR3 has 15 amino acids. Trimming took 2 bases from V and 1 from J; bases not matched to a gene: 5. Germline CDR1 is DFQATT and CDR2 is SNEGSKA (reference sequence). The CDR3, as DNA: TGCAGTGCTAGAAAACTAGCGGGGATGTCCTACGAGCAGTACTTC. Translation: CSARKLAGMSYEQYF.

The V call is TRBV5-5, the J call TRBJ2-7, with D maybe TRBD2 (6 bases). Germline V gene lookup returns CDR1 SGHKS and CDR2 YYEKEE (reference sequence). V was cut by 4 bases and J by 7 bases, with 21 bases left in between. This CDR3 has 15 residues. CDR3 in amino acids: CASSQLGGALREQYF. CDR3 sequence (DNA): TGTGCCAGCAGCCAATTAGGCGGGGCCCTACGAGAGCAGTACTTC. Combining the CDR3 with reference TRBV5-5 and TRBJ2-7 gives the whole variable domain DAGVTQSPTHLIKTRGQQVTLRCSPISGHKSVSWYQQVLGQGPQFIFQYYEKEERGRGNFPDRFSARQFPNYSSELNVNALLLGDSALYLCASSQLGGALREQYFGPGTRLTVT.

The rearrangement links TRBV7-2 to TRBJ2-7, with 9 bases identical to TRBD2. The V segment lost 0 bases and the J segment 5 bases; nucleotides outside the gene matches: 5. The CDR3 totals 15 residues. CDR1 is SGHTA, CDR2 FQGNSA, per germline. The chain's CDR3 is CASSLAASGIHEQYF. In DNA form, the CDR3 reads TGTGCCAGCAGCTTAGCGGCTAGCGGGATTCACGAGCAGTACTTC.

This rearrangement joins TRBV21-1 to TRBJ2-1; TRBD1, as called in the table, went unchecked against the DNA. TRBV21-1 is a known pseudogene. The length of the CDR3 is 18 residues. The CDR3 bases are TGTGCCAGCAGCAGCCGCTTGAGGGGCGGGGGACTCTACAATGAGCAGTTCTTC. This encodes CASSSRLRGGGLYNEQFF.

The sample holds a few counts of this clonotype. V and J are TRBV27 and TRBJ2-1, with 12 bases that match TRBD2. The germline CDR1 and CDR2 sequences are MNHEY and SMNVEV (reference sequence). There are 18 residues in the CDR3. V lost 6 bases, J lost 7 bases, and 16 bases stayed unmatched. CDR3 region: CASRKDRATSGRYNEQFF. CDR3 coding DNA: TGTGCCAGCAGGAAGGACAGGGCCACTAGCGGGAGGTATAATGAGCAGTTCTTC.

The chain employs TRBV5-6 and TRBJ2-1; 8 positions match TRBD2. There are 16 residues in the CDR3. After removal of 0 bases from V and 1 base from J, the junction contained 3 bases not matched to a gene. Germline V gives CDR1 SGHDT, CDR2 YYEEEE. The CDR3 protein is CASSLAGGASYNEQFF. The CDR3, as DNA: TGTGCCAGCAGCTTGGCCGGGGGGGCGTCCTACAATGAGCAGTTCTTC.

The rearrangement joins TRBV12-3 or TRBV12-4 to TRBJ2-3, with 7 bases lining up with TRBD2. The CDR3 has 15 residues. V gave up 0 bases and J gave up 3 bases; unmatched junction bases: 3. The CDR3 is CASSLAGTKTDTQYF. The DNA for the CDR3 is TGTGCCAGCAGTTTAGCCGGGACTAAGACAGATACGCAGTATTTT.

This chain connects TRBV20-1 to TRBJ2-3; 9 nucleotides match TRBD1. Germline V gene data show CDR1 as DFQATT and CDR2 as SNEGSKA (reference sequence). V lost 0 bases to trimming and J lost 1 base; unmatched junction nucleotides: 11. CDR3 length equals 18 residues. The CDR3 spells CSARDVTGGVGGTDTQYF. The CDR3 DNA is TGCAGTGCTAGAGATGTGACAGGGGGTGTCGGCGGCACAGATACGCAGTATTTT.

This clonotype came up a few times. The V gene is TRBV12-3 or TRBV12-4, the J gene TRBJ2-1; TRBD2 matches 10 bases. V was clipped by 5 bases and J by 13 bases; unmatched bases: 14. The CDR3 runs to 15 residues. Written as DNA, the CDR3 is TGTGCCAGCAGTCCTCGGACTAGCGGAAGGGAAAACCAGTTCTTC. Translation gives CASSPRTSGRENQFF.

The V and J genes are TRBV24-1 and TRBJ2-3, with no clear D. This CDR3 contains 15 residues. Deletions cut 3 bases from V and 6 bases from J, with 15 bases between. Germline values: CDR1 KGHDR, CDR2 SFDVKD. CDR3: CATSDQRRYGDTQYF. In nucleotides, the CDR3 is TGTGCCACCAGTGATCAACGCAGATACGGGGATACGCAGTATTTT.

This clonotype was detected a few times. This chain joins TRBV6-1 and TRBJ2-5, with 10 bases fitting TRBD2. The CDR3 sequence is 16 residues long. The J segment lost 5 bases and the V segment lost 5 bases, leaving 11 bases of the junction unmatched. The germline V gene encodes CDR1 MNHNS and CDR2 SASEGT. The CDR3 loop reads CASSRSSGGHRETQYF. CDR3 nucleotide sequence: TGTGCCAGCAGTAGATCTAGCGGGGGACATCGGGAGACCCAGTACTTC.

This rearrangement joins TRBV6-2 or TRBV6-3 to TRBJ2-7, with D uncertain. Trimming stripped 4 bases from V and 5 bases from J, with 6 bases between. There are 11 residues in the CDR3. Germline V gene sequence: CDR1 MNHEY, CDR2 SVGEGT. DNA for the CDR3: TGTGCCAGCAGTTCCGTCCACGAGCAGTACTTC. Translated, it gives CASSSVHEQYF.

This CDR3 reads CASSWSGQETQYF. Here the CDR3 DNA reads TGCGCCAGCAGCTGGTCGGGCCAAGAGACCCAGTACTTC. The chain links TRBV5-1 to TRBJ2-5; D is undetermined. The V gene's germline CDR1 is SGHRS and CDR2 YFSETQ. The CDR3 is 13 amino acids. V was clipped by 3 bases and J by 1 base, with 7 bases between them.

This clonotype was detected ten times or more. A junction boundary mismatches the germline segment, possibly from a read error. The V gene is TRBV28, the J gene TRBJ2-5, with D hard to call. This CDR3 has 12 amino acids. Germline V gene lookup returns CDR1 MDHEN and CDR2 SYDVKM. CDR3 DNA: TGTGCCAGCACCACCACTCAAGGGACCCAGTACTTC. It yields the protein CASTTTQGTQYF.

V is TRBV11-2 and J is TRBJ2-1; no clear D. This CDR3 comprises 16 residues. In germline, CDR1 is SGHAT, CDR2 FQNNGV. Trimming stripped 1 base from V and 5 bases from J, with 15 bases between. The CDR3 region has the DNA TGTGCCAGCAGCTTAGTAGTGGCGGTCACGCACAATGAGCAGTTCTTC. Its protein product is CASSLVVAVTHNEQFF.

This clonotype occurred a few times. The chain employs TRBV25-1 and TRBJ2-7, with D unresolved. CDR1 is MGHDK and CDR2 is SYGVNS in the germline V gene. V lost 2 bases and J 6 bases, leaving 14 bases between the germline ends. The CDR3 is 14 residues long. CDR3 loop: CASSEGTVAVEQYF. The CDR3 DNA reads TGTGCCAGCAGTGAAGGAACTGTGGCAGTCGAGCAGTACTTC.